This TCR beta chain was captured in a study of cytomegalovirus exposure and HLA in healthy donors (dated by TCRdb to 2015 to 2018). Describing the broader study: An earlier analysis of some 620 of the donors reported 250 to 350 Gb of sequence data and roughly 120 million unique TCR beta sequences obtained from 180 million or so T cells. Approximately 300 gigabases of sequencing data and approximately 92 million unique TCR sequences made up an early release that covered 500 to 650 HLA-typed donors. Of the roughly 400 genotyped donors, around 81% fell in the genetic ancestry cluster associated with self-reported Caucasian donors. The aim of the study was to test whether cataloging public T cell receptors could identify signatures of past pathogen exposure. The study profiled the T cell repertoires of fewer than 850 subjects by immunosequencing and related them to cytomegalovirus serostatus. A separate validation cohort of 90 to 150 different subjects was used in addition to the roughly 640-subject first cohort. To predict cytomegalovirus infection status, the study brought together high-throughput TCR immunosequencing, statistical association of individual TCRs with disease status, and machine learning. To study patterns of TCR occurrence, a later analysis re-analyzed previously published TCR beta repertoires from around 700 donors and added high-resolution HLA genotyping. In the later analysis, no new phenotypic data were used to find candidate immune exposures; instead, reliance was placed on TCR beta sequences and their occurrence across donors. An earlier analysis of fewer than 750 of the donors used high-throughput TCR beta sequencing to judge whether each TCR beta V gene segment behaved as functional or pseudogenic. Alongside the repertoire data, information on donor age, sex, ethnicity and CMV serostatus was compiled. Genome-wide SNP genotypes for about 55% of the roughly 670 donors were used in a later genetic analysis, which treated that subset as a discovery cohort. All discovery cohort repertoires had been generated on a single sequencing platform. Class I and class II HLA loci were covered by the typing at four-digit resolution. The number of donors typed differed by locus, with 629-630 for A, B, C, DRB1 and DQB1, around 500 for DQA1, 600 to 610 for DPA1, and around 430 for DPB1. About five DR-DQ haplotypes were handled as single units for association and clustering, since linkage in the cohort was strong. Among roughly 370 genotyped donors of the cohort, an average of approximately 240,000 unique TCR beta nucleotide sequences were sequenced per donor, around 20% of them non-productive.

Library preparation used the immunoSEQ multiplex PCR assay. The multiplex PCR relied on a mix of 60 forward primers for TCR Vbeta segments and 13 reverse primers for TCR Jbeta segments. Amplification of the CDR3 region of rearranged TCR beta genes was performed with a multiplex PCR assay on genomic DNA. On the Illumina HiSeq System, the amplified TCR beta libraries were sequenced as 87-base-pair reads. The original methods were these. In a later analysis, 77 million or so unique TCR beta chains were counted across the roughly 670 repertoires, and roughly 11 million of these chains were shared by at least two donors. Raw reads were error-corrected and collapsed into unique sequences by a nearest-neighbor algorithm in which closely related sequences were merged to remove PCR and sequencing errors. V, D and J gene segments were assigned by aligning CDR3 sequences to IMGT reference sequences. For a sequence to be retained, a match of at least six nucleotides was required to both a V gene segment and a J gene segment. A rearrangement counted as productive if the CDR3 had no stop codons and remained in frame with V and J, and every other rearrangement counted as non-productive. CDR3 was defined by IMGT convention, running from the second conserved V-encoded cysteine to the conserved J-encoded phenylalanine. The earlier analysis of 450 to 750 of the donors excluded any sequence lacking an unambiguous match to a single V gene segment. An earlier analysis of some 610 of the donors called V segments functional above 56.7% productive rearrangements and segregating when the between-donor standard deviation exceeded 5%. To diagnose cytomegalovirus status from the catalog of TCR beta chain sequences, a statistical classification framework was built. V and J gene assignment, in a later analysis, came from comparing TCR nucleotide sequences with IMGT/GENE-DB human TR gene sequences. A later analysis assigned CDR3 sequences and most-parsimonious VDJ recombination scenarios with the TCRdist pipeline. In a later analysis, every TCR beta chain was defined by the combination of its CDR3 amino acid sequence and its V-gene family, and reads without a unique V-gene family were dropped. To address suspected cross-contamination and a sequencing artifact, a later analysis removed a few hundred highly shared, low-generation-probability nucleotide sequences. For each public chain, a later analysis derived a clonal expansion index from normalized ranks of inferred template counts within each repertoire. In a later analysis, generation probabilities were computed using a VDJ recombination model fitted to out-of-frame rearrangements, and the results were checked against IGoR. Hypergeometric tests were used in a later analysis to score TCR-TCR, TCR-HLA and TCR-CMV co-occurrence, with a repertoire-size bias correction applied to the TCR pairs. A later analysis estimated false discovery rates by permuting HLA or CMV assignments 20 times. In a later analysis, co-occurring TCRs were grouped using DBSCAN, with TCRdist sequence similarity added in when clustering inside HLA-allele-positive subsets. Co-occurrence clustering excluded repertoires with fewer than 30,000 or more than 120,000 public chains, plus five with anomalous nucleotide sharing. As stored in TCRdb, this immuneACCESS dataset retains in-frame rearrangements with V and J assigned. A fraction of the clones does not appear; measured against another copy, unresolved V genes explain less than half of the discrepancy, and the remainder lacks a known reason. The V and J calls and clone size come from that table; D and trimming were worked out from the DNA. The table held for this sample gives tens of thousands of clones. The top ten clonotypes cover around 3.7% of the sample.

Concerning this clone itself: The antigen this receptor binds is unknown.

The V end gives up 2 bases and the J end 4 bases, leaving 5 bases in the junction not matched to a gene. Spanning cysteine to phenylalanine, the CDR3 consists of 16 amino acids. Only the CDR3 portion is preserved as DNA: 48 bases, with reading frame beginning at the first base. Taken from the germline V gene, the CDR1 and CDR2 loops are MNHEY and SVGAGI. Broad study findings and their caveats: In both the original and validation cohorts, the classifier was reported to diagnose cytomegalovirus status with high specificity and sensitivity. In a later analysis, TCR association rates were found to vary across HLA loci, with the most associated TCRs seen for DRB1 alleles and the fewest for HLA-C alleles. In vitro tests confirmed that a few of the cytomegalovirus-associated TCR beta chains recognize cytomegalovirus antigens. When HLA alleles, especially DR and DQ, strongly co-occurred, attributing TCR associations to individual alleles was difficult. According to a later analysis, most CMV-associated TCR beta chains appeared to be HLA-restricted, and the HLA associations seemed to be driven largely by CMV exposure. Because the 87-base-pair reads could not distinguish some IMGT-functional V segments, including TRBV6-2 and TRBV6-3, those segments were excluded. An earlier analysis of some 560 of the donors showed that most TCR beta V segments appeared in productive rearrangements either about 90% or about 30% of the time, which broadly matched IMGT annotations. According to a later analysis, parvovirus B19, influenza, CMV and Epstein-Barr virus appeared linked to several top co-occurrence clusters. A cluster of highly shared sequence variants was judged likely to be a technical artifact of the sequencing pipeline. The only immune exposure information available for the cohort was CMV serostatus. A total of some 180 TCR beta chains were listed by the study as associated with cytomegalovirus. The earlier analysis of fewer than 750 of the donors excluded about 16 rarely observed V segments, including chromosome 9 orphons, because counts were too low. This cohort had only TCR beta chains sequenced, and the lack of alpha or paired-chain data limited which features could be detected. According to the authors, the approach could potentially be generalized to other disease states and immunological phenotypes. A later analysis associated about 18,000 TCR beta sequences with specific HLA alleles at a false discovery rate of 0.05. A further reported finding was that TCR beta sequences accurately predicted the HLA-A and HLA-B alleles for most subjects in the first cohort. Sequencing depth was assumed to be roughly uniform across donors in the presence/absence analyses, though that assumption may not hold. Most TCR sequences were observed very rarely across donors, whereas some public TCRs were present in many individuals. A later analysis found that HLA-associated TCR beta chains were more clonally expanded and had lower generation probabilities than equally common non-associated chains. Correlated functional status among segregating V segments might reflect linkage disequilibrium, but an unknown experimental factor could not be ruled out. In a later genetic analysis, fewer N-insertions in productive TCRs were reported among donors in an Asian-associated ancestry cluster than the 666-donor mean. A later genetic analysis associated a missense DCLRE1C variant with V-gene and J-gene trimming of TCR beta chains, and an independent cohort replicated the association. Because HLA typing was unavailable for some donors at each locus, only the typed subset was used in association tests.

The cohort was made up of about 610 healthy bone marrow donors. At the time of sampling, every cohort member was nominally healthy, though immune exposures that went unrecorded were likely present. The donor tested CMV seronegative, placing the donor among the 350 or so seronegative members of the cohort. Every donor gave a peripheral blood sample, and the peripheral blood mononuclear cells from that sample were used for TCR beta sequencing. The Qiagen DNeasy Blood Extraction Kit was used to extract genomic DNA from the blood cell samples. The receptor chain draws on TRBV6-5 and TRBJ2-2, and TRBD2 matches 9 of the central bases. Material for sequencing was PBMCs. This sequence originates from a male donor in good health and CMV-seronegative. DNA sequence: TGTGCCAGCAGTTACGAAGCGGGAGGTTTCACCGGGGAGCTGTTTTTT. The translation is CASSYEAGGFTGELFF.